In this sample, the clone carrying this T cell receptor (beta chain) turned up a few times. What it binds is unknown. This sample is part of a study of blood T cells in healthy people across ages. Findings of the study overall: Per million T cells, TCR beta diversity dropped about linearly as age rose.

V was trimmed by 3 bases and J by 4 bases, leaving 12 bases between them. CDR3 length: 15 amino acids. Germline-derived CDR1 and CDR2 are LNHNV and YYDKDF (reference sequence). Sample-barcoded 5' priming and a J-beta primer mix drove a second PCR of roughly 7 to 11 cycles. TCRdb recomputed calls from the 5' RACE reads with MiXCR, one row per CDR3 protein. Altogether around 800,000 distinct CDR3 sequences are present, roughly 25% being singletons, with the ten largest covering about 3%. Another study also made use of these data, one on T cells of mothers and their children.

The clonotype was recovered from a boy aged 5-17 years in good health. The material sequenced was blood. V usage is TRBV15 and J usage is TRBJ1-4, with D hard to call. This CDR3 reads CATSSGRGRNEKLFF. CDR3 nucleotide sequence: TGTGCCACCAGCAGTGGTCGTGGCCGTAATGAAAAACTGTTTTTT.